The following is a T cell receptor beta chain sequence with its context. This clonotype was found many times. This receptor's antigen is unknown. No much larger clone exists at a distance of one base, and base qualities are not known. The TCR beta CDR3 regions were amplified from the RNA transcripts. A first-round RT-PCR of the TCR CDR3 used the HTBI primer set with the Qiagen OneStep RT-PCR kit. A second multiplex PCR round built the libraries, followed by size selection and purification. The libraries were sequenced on an Illumina HiSeq2000 using paired-end 100 bp reads. From the authors' description of their analysis: SOAPnuke was used to process the raw data, with reads discarded if the reads contained adapters or uncalled bases, had a mean Phred below 15, or lacked an exact constant-primer or identifier match. High-quality paired reads were merged using COPE v1.2.5, and each unique nucleotide sequence was defined as a clonotype. MiTCR v1.1 was used to align clonotypes to the IMGT TRBV, TRBD and TRBJ reference segments. The analysis included only V-J combinations with a frequency above 0.0001, which together covered over 98% of the repertoires. The TCS score was defined as the ratio of F50 (clonal expansion) to E x V (chaos), calculated using BLOSUM62-based TCRdist between CDR3 peptides within each V-J. Welch's t-statistics and random forest reduced 500 to 550 V-J features to 13, which were used in a naive Bayes classifier (R e1071). Thyroid-blood repertoire similarity was quantified with the Morisita-Horn index. TCRdb reprocessing: public reads trimmed at Q25 with fastp, clones called with MiXCR, in-frame beta chains kept. Every entry covers one CDR3 protein and lists the most common genes and DNA from its rows. Clone size and V and J calls follow TCRdb, not the original study. The sample table lists almost 600,000 distinct CDR3 sequences, 40% to 55% of them with a count of one. Roughly 8.2% of the sample is taken by the ten largest.

This entry is derived from a study of T cells in Graves' hyperthyroidism and ophthalmopathy (dated by TCRdb to about 2019). Study-level background: A discovery cohort of about a hundred patients, roughly 40 with Graves' ophthalmopathy and more than 55 with stable Graves' hyperthyroidism, was used to find distinguishing TCR V-J signatures. Whether ophthalmopathy could be predicted prospectively was tested in an independent validation cohort made up of 18 to 20 hyperthyroidism patients plus 17 patients who later progressed to ophthalmopathy. The 100 or so discovery patients were divided at random into training and test sets in a 7:3 ratio. In about six Graves' hyperthyroidism patients, the study also compared T-cell repertoires from thyroid tissue with T-cell repertoires from blood. After blood sampling, hyperthyroidism patients were treated with methimazole at a starting dose of 30 mg daily, and ophthalmopathy patients were treated with high-dose intravenous methylprednisolone. TCR Vbeta CDR3 sequencing of 120 to 150 peripheral blood samples (more than 40 ophthalmopathy, 75 hyperthyroidism and approximately 17 progressor patients) is reported in the paper. The paper's findings and limits, for the study overall: Most expanded thyroid clonotypes (frequency above 0.001) were also detected in blood, a finding suggesting that blood repertoires may reflect thyroid immune responses. During validation, the model predicted progression to ophthalmopathy a median of roughly 7.1 months ahead of onset, with more than 55% sensitivity and less than 85% specificity. No statistical method was used to set the sample size in advance, and investigators knew the group allocation. Ophthalmopathy was separated from stable hyperthyroidism by a 13 V-J signature model, with approximately 90% sensitivity and 81% to 82% specificity obtained in cross-validation and 80%/75% obtained in testing.

Stable Graves' hyperthyroidism was defined as no progression to ophthalmopathy during 18 months of follow-up. Hyperthyroidism patients were newly diagnosed, with disease duration under 2 months, and aged 18 to 65 years. Exclusion was applied to patients with uncontrolled infections, other autoimmune diseases, pregnancy or lactation. Diagnoses were based on clinical symptoms, serum thyroxine and TRAb, thyroid ultrasound and orbital computed tomography. Total RNA was extracted using Trizol reagent, and RNA quality was assessed on an Agilent 2100 Bioanalyzer. At the junction V is shortened by 10 bases and J by 0 bases, with 11 bases in between. The germline V gene gives CDR1 as SGHTS and CDR2 as YDEGEE. The CDR3 runs 12 residues from the cysteine to the phenylalanine. Only CDR3 DNA remains: 36 bases, in frame from the first base.

This sequence originates from a woman aged 18-29 years with Graves' hyperthyroidism. The sample consisted of peripheral blood or thyroid tissue (not recorded which). This chain joins TRBV5-8 to TRBJ2-7, and the D gene may be TRBD1, 6 bases matching. The encoded CDR3 is CASRTDSYEQYF. DNA sequence: TGTGCCTCACGGACAGACTCCTACGAGCAGTACTTC.